This entry features one TCR beta chain sequence. J lost 1 base, V lost 5 bases, and 16 bases had no gene match. The germline V gene encodes CDR1 LNHDA and CDR2 SQIVND (reference sequence). This CDR3 spans 18 amino acids. The source of the sample is a study of memory CD4+ T cells and cytomegalovirus serostatus. Data came from immunoSEQ multiplex PCR; TCRdb stores just in-frame clones and leaves some out. There are 80,000 or so clones in the sample; roughly 80% occur only once, and 2% to 3% lies in the top ten. Single viable CD3+CD4+CD8-CD45RO+ cells were sorted as the memory CD4+ T cells. The sequence was collected from an adult in good health and CMV-seropositive. Sequencing was done on a sample of memory CD4+ T cells from blood. The chain has TRBV19 and TRBJ1-1, with 7 bases lining up with TRBD1. CDR3 protein: CASSPRTGRGYKNTEAFF. The DNA of the CDR3 is TGTGCCAGTAGTCCCAGGACGGGCAGGGGGTATAAGAACACTGAAGCTTTCTTT.